The rows below give T cell receptor beta chains drawn from one sample of a study of blood T cell repertoires in COVID-19. The table came from immunoSEQ multiplex PCR; TCRdb's copy has only in-frame clones and leaves some out. The sample shows about 130,000 clones, approximately 84% of them seen only once. The sample was peripheral blood. All receptors derive from a human donor in a cohort sampled during active COVID-19. Each CDR3 is given with its conserved first and last residue. A D gene is named only where the DNA matches it firmly. Only some rows state a clone size, as once, few, many or a class for expanded clones.

D gene	V gene	J gene	clone size	CDR3 protein	CDR3 DNA
NA	TRBV2	TRBJ1-1	NA	CASRSLNTEAFF	TGTGCCAGCAGGAGTTTGAACACTGAAGCTTTCTTT
NA	TRBV4-3	TRBJ1-1	NA	CASSPDMNTEAFF	TGCGCCAGCAGCCCAGACATGAACACTGAAGCTTTCTTT
TRBD2	TRBV11-3	TRBJ2-1	NA	CASSLGRLAGVITYNEQFF	TGTGCCAGCAGCTTAGGGCGGCTAGCGGGAGTTATCACCTACAATGAGCAGTTCTTC
TRBD1	TRBV12-5	TRBJ2-7	NA	CASGLGQGAYEQYF	TGTGCTAGTGGTTTGGGACAGGGCGCCTACGAGCAGTACTTC
NA	TRBV6-5	TRBJ2-1	NA	CASSQTGLSYNEQFF	TGTGCCAGCAGCCAGACAGGCCTCTCCTACAATGAGCAGTTCTTC
TRBD2	TRBV7-3	TRBJ2-1	NA	CASSLTLPAGDEQFF	TGTGCCAGCAGCTTAACGTTACCGGCGGGGGATGAGCAGTTCTTC
TRBD2	TRBV10-3	TRBJ2-2	NA	CAISESASGNTGELFF	TGTGCCATCAGTGAGTCGGCTAGCGGGAACACCGGGGAGCTGTTTTTT
TRBD1	TRBV5-6	TRBJ1-2	NA	CASSPQGAIYGYTF	TGTGCCAGCAGCCCACAGGGGGCGATCTATGGCTACACCTTC
NA	TRBV10-3	TRBJ1-1	NA	CAISESLQGAGTEAFF	TGTGCCATCAGTGAGTCACTTCAGGGCGCCGGCACTGAAGCTTTCTTT
NA	TRBV7-9	TRBJ2-6	NA	CASSSRQNRSGANVLTF	TGTGCCAGCAGCTCTCGACAGAACCGCTCTGGGGCCAACGTCCTGACTTTC
NA	TRBV11-2	TRBJ2-1	NA	CASSLGGERQFF	TGTGCCAGCAGCTTAGGAGGCGAAAGGCAGTTCTTC
NA	TRBV5-4	TRBJ2-5	once	CASRPRASGETQYF	TGTGCCAGCAGGCCGAGAGCTAGTGGGGAGACCCAGTACTTC
TRBD1	TRBV6-5	TRBJ1-2	NA	CASRLTGGDYGYTF	TGTGCCAGCAGACTCACAGGGGGCGACTATGGCTACACCTTC
NA	TRBV2	TRBJ1-1	NA	CARRRDTGGAFF	TGTGCCAGACGGAGGGATACAGGAGGGGCTTTCTTT
NA	TRBV3-1/TRBV3-2	TRBJ1-2	NA	CASSPQLGGYTF	TGTGCCAGCAGCCCCCAACTCGGTGGCTACACCTTC
NA	TRBV7-2	TRBJ1-5	NA	CASSRGHFQPQHF	TGTGCCAGCAGCCGCGGACATTTCCAGCCCCAGCATTTT
NA	TRBV6-5	TRBJ2-4	NA	CASRYTGINIQYF	TGTGCCAGCAGATACACGGGAATTAACATTCAGTACTTC
NA	TRBV11-2	TRBJ2-7	NA	CASSLAGTYEQYF	TGTGCCAGCAGCTTAGCGGGGACCTACGAGCAGTACTTC
TRBD1	TRBV29-1	TRBJ1-2	NA	CSVARRDRSYGYTF	TGCAGCGTTGCACGCCGGGACAGGTCTTATGGCTACACCTTC
TRBD2	TRBV4-3	TRBJ2-1	NA	CASSQELAGNNEQFF	TGCGCCAGCAGCCAAGAACTAGCGGGAAACAATGAGCAGTTCTTC
TRBD1	TRBV7-2	TRBJ1-1	NA	CASSLTGGNTEAFF	TGTGCCAGCAGCTTAACAGGGGGCAACACTGAAGCTTTCTTT
NA	TRBV19	TRBJ2-2	few	CASSLAPAVNTGELFF	TGTGCCAGTAGCTTGGCTCCGGCGGTGAACACCGGGGAGCTGTTTTTT
TRBD2	TRBV10-3	TRBJ2-4	NA	CAISEGLAGKNIQYF	TGTGCCATCAGTGAGGGACTAGCGGGGAAAAACATTCAGTACTTC
NA	TRBV6-5	TRBJ1-2	NA	CASSLQEQYGYTF	TGTGCCAGCAGTCTACAGGAACAATATGGCTACACCTTC
TRBD1	TRBV18	TRBJ2-7	once	CASSSTWDRGNEQYF	TGTGCCAGCTCATCGACGTGGGACAGGGGTAACGAGCAGTACTTC
TRBD1	TRBV7-9	TRBJ1-6	NA	CASSLGDRNSPLHF	TGTGCCAGCAGCTTAGGGGACAGGAATTCACCCCTCCACTTT
TRBD1	TRBV18	TRBJ1-2	NA	CASSPQTGGKTGYGYTF	TGTGCCAGCTCACCACAAACAGGGGGCAAAACGGGGTATGGCTACACCTTC
NA	TRBV5-1	TRBJ1-3	NA	CASSPGERISGNTIYF	TGCGCCAGCAGCCCCGGGGAGCGCATCTCTGGAAACACCATATATTTT
TRBD1	TRBV27	TRBJ2-6	many	CASSSWGTGGSGANVLTF	TGTGCCAGCAGTTCCTGGGGGACAGGGGGTTCTGGGGCCAACGTCCTGACTTTC
TRBD2	TRBV20-1	TRBJ2-3	many	CSSLAGNTQYF	TGCAGTTCCCTAGCGGGAAATACGCAGTATTTT
TRBD2	TRBV27	TRBJ2-5	NA	CASSTGLAGRQTQYF	TGTGCCAGCAGTACTGGACTAGCGGGGCGTCAGACCCAGTACTTC
NA	TRBV30	TRBJ2-2	NA	CAWASGNTGELFF	TGTGCCTGGGCCTCCGGGAACACCGGGGAGCTGTTTTTT
NA	TRBV6-6	TRBJ1-2	NA	CASSYSGGEGYTF	TGTGCCAGCAGTTACTCCGGGGGGGAAGGCTACACCTTC
TRBD1	TRBV7-2	TRBJ1-2	NA	CASSLDRGSVRGGYTF	TGTGCCAGCAGCCTGGACAGGGGATCAGTTAGAGGTGGCTACACCTTC
NA	TRBV10-3	TRBJ2-3	NA	CAISVGQEGTDTQYF	TGTGCCATCAGTGTGGGTCAGGAGGGCACAGATACGCAGTATTTT
NA	TRBV11-3	TRBJ2-3	NA	CASSLASSTDTQYF	TGTGCCAGCAGCTTAGCGTCGAGCACAGATACGCAGTATTTT
TRBD2	TRBV10-3	TRBJ2-1	NA	CASQAGPRNEQFF	TGTGCCAGTCAAGCGGGGCCGCGCAATGAGCAGTTCTTC
TRBD1	TRBV2	TRBJ1-1	NA	CASHDGTLWDSRNTEAFF	TGTGCCAGCCATGATGGAACTTTGTGGGACAGCCGGAACACTGAAGCTTTCTTT
TRBD2	TRBV2	TRBJ2-2	NA	CASSPRGLAVGELFF	TGTGCCAGCAGTCCGAGAGGGCTAGCGGTCGGGGAGCTGTTTTTT
NA	TRBV18	TRBJ2-7	NA	CASSPLLRDEQYF	TGTGCCAGCTCACCTCTTTTGCGGGACGAGCAGTACTTC
NA	TRBV7-2	TRBJ1-6	NA	CASSLLGQGNSPLHF	TGTGCCAGCAGCTTATTGGGGCAGGGGAATTCACCCCTCCACTTT
TRBD1	TRBV19	TRBJ2-3	NA	CASSIASTGADTQYF	TGTGCCAGTAGTATAGCCTCCACAGGGGCAGATACGCAGTATTTT
TRBD1	TRBV10-3	TRBJ2-7	NA	CATNRDRAYEQYF	TGTGCCACCAACCGGGACAGGGCCTACGAGCAGTACTTC
TRBD1	TRBV5-6	TRBJ1-2	NA	CANHTGTANYGYTF	TGTGCCAACCATACCGGGACAGCTAACTATGGCTACACCTTC
TRBD2	TRBV9	TRBJ2-1	NA	CASSVSGTNNEQFF	TGTGCCAGCAGCGTAAGCGGGACCAACAATGAGCAGTTCTTC
NA	TRBV12-2	TRBJ2-3	NA	CASRLGLAGGGNTQYF	TGTGCAAGTCGCTTAGGACTAGCGGGGGGTGGAAATACGCAGTATTTT
TRBD2	TRBV2	TRBJ2-7	NA	CASTDWASGGSYEQYF	TGTGCCAGCACTGATTGGGCTAGCGGGGGATCCTACGAGCAGTACTTC
TRBD1	TRBV6-5	TRBJ1-6	once	CASSSGQGTLHF	TGTGCCAGCAGTTCGGGACAGGGGACCCTCCACTTT
NA	TRBV6-5	TRBJ1-5	NA	CASRRTSPNQPQHF	TGTGCCAGCAGACGGACATCACCGAATCAGCCCCAGCATTTT
NA	TRBV11-2	TRBJ2-2	NA	CASSSRVTGELFF	TGTGCCAGCAGCTCCAGGGTAACCGGGGAGCTGTTTTTT
NA	TRBV5-4	TRBJ2-1	NA	CASSMGLRGNEQFF	TGTGCCAGCAGCATGGGACTTCGAGGGAATGAGCAGTTCTTC
NA	TRBV27	TRBJ1-5	NA	CASSRGLGGGNQPQHF	TGTGCCAGCAGCCGAGGATTGGGCGGGGGCAATCAGCCCCAGCATTTT
TRBD1	TRBV27	TRBJ1-2	NA	CASSRQGTYGYTF	TGTGCCAGCAGTAGACAGGGGACCTATGGCTACACCTTC